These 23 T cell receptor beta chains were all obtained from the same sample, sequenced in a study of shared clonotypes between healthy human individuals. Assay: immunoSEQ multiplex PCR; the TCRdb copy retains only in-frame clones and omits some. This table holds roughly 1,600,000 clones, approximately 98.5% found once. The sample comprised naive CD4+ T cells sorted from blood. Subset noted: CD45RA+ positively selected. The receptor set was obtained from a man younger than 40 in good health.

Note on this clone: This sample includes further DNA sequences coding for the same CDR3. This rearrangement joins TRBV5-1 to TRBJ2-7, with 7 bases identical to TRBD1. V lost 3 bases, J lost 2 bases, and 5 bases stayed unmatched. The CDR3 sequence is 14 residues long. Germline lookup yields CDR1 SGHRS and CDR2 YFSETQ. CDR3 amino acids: CASSSPGQTYEQYF. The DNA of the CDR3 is TGCGCCAGCAGCTCCCCGGGACAGACCTACGAGCAGTACTTC.

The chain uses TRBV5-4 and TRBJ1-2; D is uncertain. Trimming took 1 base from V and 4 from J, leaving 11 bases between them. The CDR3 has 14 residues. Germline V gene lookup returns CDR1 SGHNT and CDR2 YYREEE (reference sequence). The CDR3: CASSLSGISYGYTF. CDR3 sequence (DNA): TGTGCCAGCAGCTTGTCCGGAATCAGCTATGGCTACACCTTC.

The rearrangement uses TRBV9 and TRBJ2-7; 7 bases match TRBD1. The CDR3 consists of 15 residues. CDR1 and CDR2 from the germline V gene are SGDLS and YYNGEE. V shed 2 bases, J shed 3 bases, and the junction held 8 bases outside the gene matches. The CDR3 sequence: CASSVAGTADYEQYF. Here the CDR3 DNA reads TGTGCCAGCAGCGTTGCCGGGACAGCTGACTACGAGCAGTACTTC.

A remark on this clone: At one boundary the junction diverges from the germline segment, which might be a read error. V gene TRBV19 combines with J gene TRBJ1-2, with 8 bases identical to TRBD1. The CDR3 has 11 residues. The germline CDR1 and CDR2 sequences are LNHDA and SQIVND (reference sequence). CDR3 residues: CASTGQGQAYF. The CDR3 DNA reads TGTGCCAGTACGGGCCAGGGACAGGCGTATTTC.

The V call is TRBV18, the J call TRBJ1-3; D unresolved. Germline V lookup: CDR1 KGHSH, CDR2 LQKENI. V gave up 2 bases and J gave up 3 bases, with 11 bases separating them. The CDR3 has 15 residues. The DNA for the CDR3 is TGTGCCAGCTCACCAGGAAGGGTTCATGGAAACACCATATATTTT. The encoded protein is CASSPGRVHGNTIYF.

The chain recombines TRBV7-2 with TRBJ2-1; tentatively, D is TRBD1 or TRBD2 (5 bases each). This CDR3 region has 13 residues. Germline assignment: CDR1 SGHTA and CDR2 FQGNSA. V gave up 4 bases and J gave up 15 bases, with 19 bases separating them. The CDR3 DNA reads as TGTGCCAGCAGCTCGGGACCCGTAGCTCTGTGGTTCTTC. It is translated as CASSSGPVALWFF. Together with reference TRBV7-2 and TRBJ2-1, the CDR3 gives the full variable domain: GAGVSQSPSNKVTEKGKDVELRCDPISGHTALYWYRQSLGQGLEFLIYFQGNSAPDKSGLPSDRFSAERTGGSVSTLTIQRTQQEDSAVYLCASSSGPVALWFFGPGTRLTVL.

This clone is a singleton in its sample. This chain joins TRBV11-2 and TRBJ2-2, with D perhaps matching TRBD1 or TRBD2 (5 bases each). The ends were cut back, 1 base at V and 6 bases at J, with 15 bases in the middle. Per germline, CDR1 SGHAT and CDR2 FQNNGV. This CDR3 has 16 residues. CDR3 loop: CASSLGARAGSGELFF. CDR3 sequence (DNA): TGTGCCAGCAGCTTAGGGGCGAGGGCAGGGTCCGGGGAGCTGTTTTTT.

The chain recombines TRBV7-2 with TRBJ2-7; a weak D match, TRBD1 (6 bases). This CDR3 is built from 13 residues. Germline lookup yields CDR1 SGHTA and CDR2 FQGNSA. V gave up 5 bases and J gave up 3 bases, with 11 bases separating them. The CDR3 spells CASSPGQHYEQYF. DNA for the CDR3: TGTGCCAGCAGCCCGGGACAACACTACGAGCAGTACTTC.

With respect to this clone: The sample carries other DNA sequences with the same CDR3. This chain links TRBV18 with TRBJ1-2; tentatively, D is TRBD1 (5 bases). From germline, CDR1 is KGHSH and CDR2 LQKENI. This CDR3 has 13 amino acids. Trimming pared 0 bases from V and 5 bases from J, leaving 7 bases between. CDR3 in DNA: TGTGCCAGCTCACCACCGGCAGGGTATGGCTACACCTTC. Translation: CASSPPAGYGYTF.

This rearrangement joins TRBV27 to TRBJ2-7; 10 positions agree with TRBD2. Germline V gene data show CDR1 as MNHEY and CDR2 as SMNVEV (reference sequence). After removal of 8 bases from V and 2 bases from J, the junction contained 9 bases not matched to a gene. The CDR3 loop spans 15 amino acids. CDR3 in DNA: TGTGCCAGCGCAAGATTACTAGCGGGAACCTACGAGCAGTACTTC. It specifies CASARLLAGTYEQYF.

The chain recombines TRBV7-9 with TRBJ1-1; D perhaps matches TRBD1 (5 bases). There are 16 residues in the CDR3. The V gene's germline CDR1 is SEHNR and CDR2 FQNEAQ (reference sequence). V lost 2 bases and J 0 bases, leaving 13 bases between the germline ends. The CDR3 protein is CASSLRPTVMNTEAFF. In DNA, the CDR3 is TGTGCCAGCAGCTTAAGGCCGACAGTAATGAACACTGAAGCTTTCTTT.

CDR3 sequence reads: CASRISSSNEQFF. CDR3 coding DNA: TGCGCCAGCAGGATTTCTAGCTCCAATGAGCAGTTCTTC. The genes are TRBV5-1 and TRBJ2-1; a possible D gene is TRBD2 (5 bases). V lost 5 bases to trimming and J lost 6 bases, with 12 bases between them. This CDR3 comprises 13 residues. Germline V gene data show CDR1 as SGHRS and CDR2 as YFSETQ.

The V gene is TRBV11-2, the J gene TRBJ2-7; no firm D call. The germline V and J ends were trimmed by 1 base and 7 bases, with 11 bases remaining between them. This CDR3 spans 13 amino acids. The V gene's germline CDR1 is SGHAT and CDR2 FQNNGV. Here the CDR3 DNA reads TGTGCCAGCAGCTTAGTTGTTCTAGAGGAGCAGTACTTC. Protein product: CASSLVVLEEQYF.

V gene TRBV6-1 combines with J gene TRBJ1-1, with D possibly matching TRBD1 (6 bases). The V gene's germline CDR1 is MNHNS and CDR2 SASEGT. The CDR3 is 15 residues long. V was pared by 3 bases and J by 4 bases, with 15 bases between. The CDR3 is CASSETTGYRTEAFF. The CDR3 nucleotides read TGTGCCAGCAGTGAGACCACAGGGTATCGCACTGAAGCTTTCTTT.

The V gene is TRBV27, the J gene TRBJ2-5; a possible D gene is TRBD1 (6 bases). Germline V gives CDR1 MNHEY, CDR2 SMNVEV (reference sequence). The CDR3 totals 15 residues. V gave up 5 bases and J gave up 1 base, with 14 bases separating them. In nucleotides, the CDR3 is TGTGCCAGCAGTCCACGGACAGTACTCCAAGAGACCCAGTACTTC. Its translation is CASSPRTVLQETQYF.

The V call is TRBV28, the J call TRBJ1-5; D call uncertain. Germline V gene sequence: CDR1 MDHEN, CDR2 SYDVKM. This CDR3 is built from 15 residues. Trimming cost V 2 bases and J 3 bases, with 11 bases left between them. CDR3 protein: CASSLPGRINQPQHF. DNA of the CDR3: TGTGCCAGCAGTTTACCGGGCCGAATCAATCAGCCCCAGCATTTT. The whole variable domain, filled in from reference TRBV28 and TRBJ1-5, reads DVKVTQSSRYLVKRTGEKVFLECVQDMDHENMFWYRQDPGLGLRLIYFSYDVKMKEKGDIPEGYSVSREKKERFSLILESASTNQTSMYLCASSLPGRINQPQHFGDGTRLSIL.

In DNA form, the CDR3 reads TGTGCCACCAGCAGAGGTTATAACGAGCAGTACTTC. This gives the protein CATSRGYNEQYF. V and J are TRBV15 and TRBJ2-7, with unresolved D. Per the germline V gene, CDR1 is LNHNV and CDR2 is YYDKDF (reference sequence). Trimming removed 1 base at V and 5 bases at J, with 6 bases between. This CDR3 is built from 12 residues.

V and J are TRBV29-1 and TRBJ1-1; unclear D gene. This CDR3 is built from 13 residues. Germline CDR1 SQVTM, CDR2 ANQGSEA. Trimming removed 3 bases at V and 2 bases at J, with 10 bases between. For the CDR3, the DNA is TGCAGCGTTGATTCTTGGGATAACACTGAAGCTTTCTTT. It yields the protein CSVDSWDNTEAFF.

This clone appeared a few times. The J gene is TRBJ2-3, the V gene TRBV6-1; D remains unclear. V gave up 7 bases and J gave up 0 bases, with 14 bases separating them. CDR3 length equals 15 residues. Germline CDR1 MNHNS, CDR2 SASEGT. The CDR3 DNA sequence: TGTGCCAGCATAGGAAGTAAACCCAGCACAGATACGCAGTATTTT. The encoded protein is CASIGSKPSTDTQYF.

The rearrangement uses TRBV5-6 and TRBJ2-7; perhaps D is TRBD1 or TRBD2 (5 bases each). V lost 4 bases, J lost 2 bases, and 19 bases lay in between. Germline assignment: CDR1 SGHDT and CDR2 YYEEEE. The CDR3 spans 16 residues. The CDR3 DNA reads TGTGCCAGCAGCCACAGTCCCGGGGCTATTCCCTACGAGCAGTACTTC. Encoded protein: CASSHSPGAIPYEQYF. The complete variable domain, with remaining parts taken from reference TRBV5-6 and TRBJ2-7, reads DAGVTQSPTHLIKTRGQQVTLRCSPKSGHDTVSWYQQALGQGPQFIFQYYEEEERQRGNFPDRFSGHQFPNYSSELNVNALLLGDSALYLCASSHSPGAIPYEQYFGPGTRLTVT.

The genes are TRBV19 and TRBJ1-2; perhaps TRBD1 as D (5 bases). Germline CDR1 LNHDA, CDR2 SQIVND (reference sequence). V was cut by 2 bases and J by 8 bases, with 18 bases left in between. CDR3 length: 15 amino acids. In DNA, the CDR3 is TGTGCCAGTAGTATACTCCCCGGGACCTCGTACGGCTACACCTTC. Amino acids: CASSILPGTSYGYTF.

CDR3 bases: TGTGCCAGCAGCCACCCCTTCAGCGGAGAGCCCCTAGATACGCAGTATTTT. As protein: CASSHPFSGEPLDTQYF. The J gene is TRBJ2-3, the V gene TRBV4-2; D is possibly TRBD2 (5 bases). This CDR3 has 17 amino acids. Germline V gene sequence: CDR1 LGHNA, CDR2 YNFKEQ. V dropped 3 bases and J dropped 5 bases, with 21 bases sitting between them.

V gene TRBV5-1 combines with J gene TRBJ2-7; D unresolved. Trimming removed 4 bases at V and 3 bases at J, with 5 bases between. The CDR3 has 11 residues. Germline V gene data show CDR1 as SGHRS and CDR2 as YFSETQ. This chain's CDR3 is CASSTGYEQYF. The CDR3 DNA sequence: TGCGCCAGCAGCACGGGCTACGAGCAGTACTTC. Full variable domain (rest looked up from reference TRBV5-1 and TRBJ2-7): KAGVTQTPRYLIKTRGQQVTLSCSPISGHRSVSWYQQTPGQGLQFLFEYFSETQRNKGNFPGRFSGRQFSNSRSEMNVSTLELGDSALYLCASSTGYEQYFGPGTRLTVT.